A single sample is the source of the 7 T cell receptor beta chains below, sequenced in a study of T cell repertoires in cytomegalovirus infection. TCRdb re-called the reads with MiXCR, one entry per CDR3 protein. The sample lists around 530,000 distinct CDR3 sequences, about 26% occurring once. Specimen: PBMCs. The source is a human donor in good health (CMV status not recorded). Some clones in this sample may be carry-over from other donors' samples.

This chain links TRBV27 with TRBJ1-4; tentative D call: TRBD1 (5 bases). This CDR3 is built from 14 residues. The V and J ends lost 6 bases and 7 bases respectively, with 15 bases between them. The germline gives CDR1 MNHEY, CDR2 SMNVEV (reference sequence). The CDR3 spells CASRGTPSSEKLFF. The CDR3 nucleotides are TGTGCCAGCAGAGGGACGCCTTCGAGTGAAAAACTGTTTTTT.

The chain is built from TRBV10-3 and TRBJ2-1, with TRBD2 matching over 14 bases. J lost 9 bases, V lost 2 bases, and 9 bases had no gene match. The V gene's germline CDR1 is ENHRY and CDR2 SYGVKD. The CDR3 has 17 residues. This chain's CDR3 is CAISEGLAGGKLGEQFF. The CDR3 nucleotides are TGTGCCATCAGTGAGGGACTAGCGGGAGGTAAGCTGGGTGAGCAGTTCTTC.

This clonotype was counted at least ten times. The chain joins TRBV7-2 to TRBJ2-5; TRBD1 matches 9 bases. The V segment lost 5 bases and the J segment 2 bases; nucleotides outside the gene matches: 3. Germline V gene data show CDR1 as SGHTA and CDR2 as FQGNSA. The CDR3 sequence is 14 residues long. CDR3 nucleotides: TGTGCCAGCAGCCAAGGACAGGGGCAAGAGACCCAGTACTTC. As protein: CASSQGQGQETQYF.

The table lists this clonotype with a few counts. The chain joins TRBV7-3 to TRBJ2-7; 10 bases align to TRBD2. CDR1 is SGHTA and CDR2 is FQGTGA in the germline V gene. The V gene end was trimmed by 2 bases and the J gene end by 6 bases; junction bases not matched to a gene: 4. The CDR3 sequence is 14 residues long. CDR3 bases: TGTGCCAGCAGCTTAGCAGCGGGAGGGGGCGAGCAGTACTTC. It translates to CASSLAAGGGEQYF.

CDR3 bases: TGCGCCAGCAGCCTAACACACGACTACGAGCAGTACGTC. It encodes CASSLTHDYEQYV. V gene TRBV4-1 combines with J gene TRBJ2-7; D is ambiguous. The CDR3 spans 13 residues. V was cut by 4 bases and J by 3 bases, with 10 bases left in between. The germline gives CDR1 MGHRA, CDR2 YSYEKL.

This clonotype was seen at least ten times. The gene calls are TRBV12-5 and TRBJ1-1, with D hard to call. V lost 3 bases, J lost 0 bases, and 8 bases lay in between. Germline values: CDR1 LGHNT, CDR2 FRNRAP. CDR3 length: 14 amino acids. The DNA of the CDR3 is TGTGCTAGTGGTTTTCTAGAGATGAACACTGAAGCTTTCTTT. It specifies CASGFLEMNTEAFF. Using reference TRBV12-5 and TRBJ1-1 for the parts outside the CDR3, the full variable domain is DARVTQTPRHKVTEMGQEVTMRCQPILGHNTVFWYRQTMMQGLELLAYFRNRAPLDDSGMPKDRFSAEMPDATLATLKIQPSEPRDSAVYFCASGFLEMNTEAFFGQGTRLTVV.

The genes are TRBV19 and TRBJ2-6, with D uncertain. The germline V and J ends were trimmed by 6 bases and 4 bases, with 10 bases remaining between them. The CDR3 covers 14 residues. Germline CDR1 and CDR2: LNHDA and SQIVND (reference sequence). CDR3 residues: CASRSPYGANVLTF. The CDR3 DNA is TGTGCCAGTAGGAGCCCATACGGGGCCAACGTCCTGACTTTC.